What follows is one TCR beta chain and its context. The CDR3 has 14 residues. V lost 0 bases to trimming and J lost 10 bases, with 11 bases between them. CDR1 is SGHDT, CDR2 YYEEEE, per germline. The data are from a study of blood T cell repertoires in COVID-19. Some clones are missing from TCRdb's copy, which holds only in-frame ones; the method was immunoSEQ multiplex PCR. The sample lists 410,000 or so clones, approximately 90% seen once, with about 1.6% in the top ten. The J gene is TRBJ1-6, the V gene TRBV5-6, with no clear D. The specimen was peripheral blood. The source is a woman aged 40 to 49 with COVID-19, enrolled during active disease. CDR3 sequence reads: CASSLARGRSPLHF. Written as DNA, the CDR3 is TGTGCCAGCAGCTTGGCCAGAGGGAGATCACCCCTCCACTTT.